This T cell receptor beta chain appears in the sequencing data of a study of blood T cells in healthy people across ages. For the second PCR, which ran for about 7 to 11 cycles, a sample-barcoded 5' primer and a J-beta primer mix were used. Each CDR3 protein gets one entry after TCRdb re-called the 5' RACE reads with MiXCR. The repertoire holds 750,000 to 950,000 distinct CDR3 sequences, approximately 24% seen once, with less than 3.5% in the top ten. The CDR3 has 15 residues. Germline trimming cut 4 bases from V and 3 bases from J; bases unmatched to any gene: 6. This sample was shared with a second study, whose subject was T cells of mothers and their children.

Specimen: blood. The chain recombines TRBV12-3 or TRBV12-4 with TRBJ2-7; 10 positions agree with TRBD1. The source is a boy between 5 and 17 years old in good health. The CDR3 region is CASSSPDRGYYEQYF. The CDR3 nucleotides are TGTGCCAGCAGTTCCCCGGACAGGGGGTACTACGAGCAGTACTTC.